The 23 T cell receptor beta chains below come from one sample, sequenced in a study of beta chain features in type 1 diabetes. cDNA synthesis used the whole RNA isolate, giving expressed TCRB sequences. TCRdb's copy holds only in-frame clones and misses some; the assay was immunoSEQ multiplex PCR. Here the sample spans around 240,000 clones, roughly 9.6% being singletons. The specimen was naive CD4+ T cells from blood. The source of these receptors is a woman under 30 in good health.

In this sample, this clone turned up a few times. The DNA of the CDR3 is TGTGCTAGTGGTTTGTCACCTCTGGGAGGCGGGAGTTATATCAATGAGCAGTTCTTC. It yields the protein CASGLSPLGGGSYINEQFF. The chain joins TRBV12-5 to TRBJ2-1, with 7 bases fitting TRBD2. After removal of 2 bases from V and 6 bases from J, the junction contained 19 bases not matched to a gene. The CDR3 consists of 19 residues. Per the germline V gene, CDR1 is LGHNT and CDR2 is FRNRAP.

Note on this clone: The sample contains more than one DNA sequence encoding this CDR3. The CDR3 protein is CASSLGGDQETQYF. CDR3 nucleotides: TGTGCCAGCAGCCTCGGGGGGGACCAAGAGACCCAGTACTTC. V is TRBV28 and J is TRBJ2-5, with 8 bases matching TRBD2. Germline CDR1 is MDHEN and CDR2 is SYDVKM. V shed 6 bases, J shed 0 bases, and the junction held 3 bases outside the gene matches. The CDR3 runs to 14 residues.

The chain joins TRBV7-2 to TRBJ1-5, with D possibly matching TRBD1 (5 bases). V shed 1 base and J shed 2 bases, with 9 bases lying between them. CDR1 and CDR2 from the germline V gene are SGHTA and FQGNSA. This CDR3 has 15 amino acids. DNA of the CDR3: TGTGCCAGCAGCTTAGGGGACTACGGCAATCAGCCCCAGCATTTT. Its translation is CASSLGDYGNQPQHF.

Only one count was recorded for this clone. The J gene is TRBJ2-1, the V gene TRBV5-1; 11 bases are a match to TRBD2. The CDR3 is 17 residues long. Trimming took 7 bases from V and 0 from J; bases not matched to a gene: 9. The germline V gene encodes CDR1 SGHRS and CDR2 YFSETQ. In DNA, the CDR3 is TGCGCCAGCGTAGCGGGAGGGCCATTTAGCTCCTACAATGAGCAGTTCTTC. Amino acids: CASVAGGPFSSYNEQFF.

The V and J genes are TRBV5-4 and TRBJ2-5; 9 positions match TRBD2. Germline V CDR1 and CDR2: SGHNT, YYREEE (reference sequence). V lost 5 bases and J lost 5; bases outside the gene matches: 7. The CDR3 loop spans 14 amino acids. The CDR3, as DNA: TGTGCCAGCAGTTCCGCGGGGGGGTGGGAGACCCAGTACTTC. It translates to CASSSAGGWETQYF.

This clone was seen more than once but under ten times. The genes are TRBV30 and TRBJ2-6; maybe TRBD2 (6 bases). Trimming pared 5 bases from V and 12 bases from J, leaving 14 bases between. The CDR3 has 12 amino acids. The germline V gene encodes CDR1 GTSNPN and CDR2 SVGIG (reference sequence). The DNA for the CDR3 is TGTGCCTGGTTCGGCCAGGGAGGCGTCCTGACTTTC. Protein product: CAWFGQGGVLTF.

This clone was picked up a small number of times. This chain connects TRBV2 to TRBJ1-5; D possibly corresponds to TRBD1 (5 bases). The CDR3 has 13 amino acids. Germline CDR1 and CDR2: SNHLY and FYNNEI. V lost 8 bases to trimming and J lost 0 bases, with 8 bases between them. The CDR3 DNA sequence: TGTGCCAGCCGGGGGGATAGCAATCAGCCCCAGCATTTT. Translating it yields CASRGDSNQPQHF.

The gene calls are TRBV18 and TRBJ2-5; D possibly corresponds to TRBD1 (5 bases). The CDR3 has 13 amino acids. The germline CDR1 and CDR2 sequences are KGHSH and LQKENI. Trimming removed 3 bases at V and 5 bases at J, with 10 bases between. In nucleotides, the CDR3 is TGTGCCAGCTCACCTGGGGCGAGCGAGACCCAGTACTTC. It encodes CASSPGASETQYF.

A few counts support this clone. The chain uses TRBV9 and TRBJ2-1; D unresolved. Germline CDR1 and CDR2: SGDLS and YYNGEE. Trimming removed 4 bases at V and 8 bases at J, with 16 bases between. This CDR3 is 14 amino acids long. CDR3 DNA sequence: TGTGCCAGCAGCCCGACTCAGACTGGCCATGAGCAGTTCTTC. The encoded protein is CASSPTQTGHEQFF. Looking up the rest from reference TRBV9 and TRBJ2-1 gives the full variable domain: DSGVTQTPKHLITATGQRVTLRCSPRSGDLSVYWYQQSLDQGLQFLIQYYNGEERAKGNILERFSAQQFPDLHSELNLSSLELGDSALYFCASSPTQTGHEQFFGPGTRLTVL.

This clone has a handful of counts. The rearrangement uses TRBV25-1 and TRBJ1-6; the D gene is possibly TRBD1 (5 bases). CDR3 length: 16 amino acids. The germline V and J ends were trimmed by 5 bases and 5 bases, with 16 bases remaining between them. Germline lookup yields CDR1 MGHDK and CDR2 SYGVNS. The CDR3 DNA reads as TGTGCCAGCAGTCCCCCAGGGAGGCGGAATAATTCACCCCTCCACTTT. Translating gives CASSPPGRRNNSPLHF.

This clone occurred once. The chain uses TRBV6-1 and TRBJ2-3, with D maybe TRBD2 (5 bases). V lost 5 bases to trimming and J lost 4 bases, with 10 bases between them. Germline V CDR1 and CDR2: MNHNS, SASEGT. The CDR3 has 13 residues. In DNA form, the CDR3 reads TGTGCCAGCAGTTTATTCGGGGCAGATACGCAGTATTTT. It specifies CASSLFGADTQYF.

This rearrangement joins TRBV5-4 to TRBJ1-1; D ambiguous. V was trimmed by 0 bases and J by 0 bases, leaving 9 bases between them. The germline CDR1 and CDR2 sequences are SGHNT and YYREEE (reference sequence). The CDR3 runs to 15 residues. The chain's CDR3 is CASSLGRPMNTEAFF. The CDR3 nucleotides are TGTGCCAGCAGCTTGGGGCGGCCTATGAACACTGAAGCTTTCTTT.

The V gene is TRBV19, the J gene TRBJ1-5; D not resolved. V lost 3 bases, J lost 2 bases, and 17 bases lay in between. The germline V gene encodes CDR1 LNHDA and CDR2 SQIVND (reference sequence). The CDR3 covers 17 residues. The CDR3 DNA reads as TGTGCCAGTAGTATCTCGTGGTCCGGGATCCGCAATCAGCCCCAGCATTTT. Translation: CASSISWSGIRNQPQHF.

The J gene is TRBJ1-2, the V gene TRBV2; 8 nucleotides line up with TRBD1. The CDR3 has 12 amino acids. After removal of 10 bases from V and 5 bases from J, the junction contained 6 bases not matched to a gene. Germline CDR1 is SNHLY and CDR2 is FYNNEI. CDR3 residues: CAILDRGYGYTF. DNA for the CDR3: TGTGCCATCCTAGACAGGGGTTATGGCTACACCTTC.

The rearrangement joins TRBV19 to TRBJ1-5; tentatively, D is TRBD1 (5 bases). The V gene lost 7 bases and the J gene lost 1 base, with 11 bases spanning the gap. The CDR3 is 14 residues long. In germline, CDR1 is LNHDA, CDR2 SQIVND (reference sequence). CDR3 nucleotide sequence: TGTGCCAGTATGCAGGGTAGGAGCAATCAGCCCCAGCATTTT. Protein sequence: CASMQGRSNQPQHF.

This clone turned up a few times. The rearrangement uses TRBV28 and TRBJ1-2; possibly TRBD1 for D (5 bases). Germline-derived CDR1 and CDR2 are MDHEN and SYDVKM. Trimming removed 6 bases at V and 4 bases at J, with 12 bases between. The CDR3 extends over 13 amino acids. CDR3 amino acids: CASRPTAGYGYTF. CDR3 nucleotide sequence: TGTGCCAGCAGGCCGACAGCGGGCTATGGCTACACCTTC.

Only a few counts were recorded for this clone. The V and J genes are TRBV5-1 and TRBJ1-6; TRBD1 agrees at 7 bases. V lost 0 bases to trimming and J lost 10 bases; unmatched junction nucleotides: 7. Germline V gene lookup returns CDR1 SGHRS and CDR2 YFSETQ. This CDR3 is 15 amino acids long. The chain's CDR3 is CASSLEGAVESPLHF. As DNA, the CDR3 is TGCGCCAGCAGCTTGGAGGGGGCAGTAGAGTCACCCCTCCACTTT.

This clone was found many times. J is TRBJ2-1 and V is TRBV13; TRBD2 aligns across 10 bases. The length of the CDR3 is 16 residues. Trimming removed 2 bases from V and 5 bases from J; junction bases left unmatched: 6. CDR1 is PRHDT, CDR2 FYEKMQ, per germline (reference sequence). CDR3 nucleotides: TGTGCCAGCAGCTTAAGGGGCCTAGCGGGGGACAATGAGCAGTTCTTC. It is translated as CASSLRGLAGDNEQFF.

This clone was detected a few times. This chain links TRBV6-5 with TRBJ2-1, with 7 bases fitting TRBD2. The CDR3 sequence is 15 residues long. Germline trimming cut 4 bases from V and 6 bases from J; bases unmatched to any gene: 9. Per the germline V gene, CDR1 is MNHEY and CDR2 is SVGAGI. This chain's CDR3 is CASSLGSGLLNEQFF. CDR3 DNA: TGTGCCAGCAGTTTGGGGTCGGGACTACTCAATGAGCAGTTCTTC.

The chain uses TRBV6-1 and TRBJ2-7; D possibly corresponds to TRBD2 (6 bases). CDR1 is MNHNS and CDR2 is SASEGT in the germline V gene. There are 12 residues in the CDR3. V shed 5 bases and J shed 4 bases, with 9 bases lying between them. The CDR3 DNA reads TGTGCCAGCAGTCGCCGGGGGTACGAGCAGTACTTC. Protein sequence: CASSRRGYEQYF.

The chain couples TRBV5-1 to TRBJ2-5, with TRBD1 matching 9 bases. V lost 4 bases, J lost 5 bases, and 6 bases stayed unmatched. The CDR3 extends over 14 amino acids. Germline V gives CDR1 SGHRS, CDR2 YFSETQ. DNA for the CDR3: TGCGCCAGCAGCCGGACAGGGGATGTGGAGACCCAGTACTTC. As protein: CASSRTGDVETQYF.

V and J are TRBV5-4 and TRBJ2-3; TRBD2 might be the D (5 bases). This CDR3 spans 14 amino acids. The germline V gene encodes CDR1 SGHNT and CDR2 YYREEE (reference sequence). V dropped 2 bases and J dropped 7 bases, with 14 bases sitting between them. The CDR3 DNA reads as TGTGCCAGCAGCTTTCGAGGGAGTTCGAATACGCAGTATTTT. Translating it yields CASSFRGSSNTQYF.

This clone came up a few times. The chain links TRBV15 to TRBJ2-7, with D perhaps matching TRBD1 (6 bases). Germline V CDR1 and CDR2: LNHNV, YYDKDF (reference sequence). This CDR3 is 13 amino acids long. Trimming stripped 1 base from V and 7 bases from J, with 11 bases between. The CDR3 sequence: CATSRVGAWEQYF. The CDR3, as DNA: TGTGCCACCAGCAGAGTGGGGGCGTGGGAGCAGTACTTC. Based on the CDR3 plus reference TRBV15 and TRBJ2-7, the full variable domain is DAMVIQNPRYQVTQFGKPVTLSCSQTLNHNVMYWYQQKSSQAPKLLFHYYDKDFNNEADTPDNFQSRRPNTSFCFLDIRSPGLGDTAMYLCATSRVGAWEQYFGPGTRLTVT.